The 7 T cell receptor beta chains reported below all come from one sample, sequenced in a study of precursors of human CD4 cytotoxic T cells. Sorted CD4+ central memory, effector memory, IL-7R-high TEMRA and IL-7R-negative TEMRA cells underwent bulk UMI sequencing. One entry per CDR3 protein, called by TCRdb with MiXCR from the reads. Of 600 to 700 distinct CDR3 sequences listed, approximately 15% were seen once; the top ten hold approximately 10%. The material sequenced was memory CD4+ T cells from blood (PBMCs). The receptors stem from a human donor in good health.

By frequency in the sample, this clonotype is large. This sequence joins TRBV6-2 or TRBV6-3 and TRBJ2-1; D perhaps matches TRBD2 (6 bases). The CDR3 runs 14 residues. The V gene lost 5 bases and the J gene lost 5 bases, with 13 bases spanning the gap. Per the germline V gene, CDR1 is MNHEY and CDR2 is SVGEGT. The CDR3 region has the DNA TGTGCCAGCAGTCATCTCGGGAGTAACAATGAGCAGTTCTTC. Its protein product is CASSHLGSNNEQFF.

This clonotype is classed as large. CDR3 in amino acids: CATRDWSTDTQYF. Here the CDR3 DNA reads TGTGCCACAAGGGATTGGAGCACAGATACGCAGTATTTT. The chain has TRBV5-6 and TRBJ2-3; D is ambiguous. The length of the CDR3 is 13 residues. Germline V CDR1 and CDR2: SGHDT, YYEEEE. Deletions cut 9 bases from V and 0 bases from J, with 11 bases between.

This clonotype qualifies as large. Here the CDR3 DNA reads TGTGCCATACCCTCGGGAGAAAGTACTGAAGCTTTCTTT. This translates into CAIPSGESTEAFF. The genes are TRBV14 and TRBJ1-1; D is unresolved. In germline, CDR1 is SGHDN, CDR2 FVKESK. The CDR3 is made up of 13 amino acids. V lost 10 bases and J 5 bases, leaving 17 bases between the germline ends.

A few counts support this clonotype. The V gene is TRBV20-1, the J gene TRBJ2-7; D not certain. Germline loops: CDR1 DFQATT, CDR2 SNEGSKA (reference sequence). V was clipped by 3 bases and J by 2 bases, with 8 bases between them. The CDR3 spans 12 residues. The CDR3 coding sequence is TGCAGTGCTAGGAGGAGAGCCTACGAGCAGTACTTC. Translation: CSARRRAYEQYF.

In its sample, this clonotype ranks as large. This chain links TRBV7-2 with TRBJ2-3, with D unresolved. The CDR3 is 11 residues long. V was pared by 7 bases and J by 8 bases, with 10 bases between. Germline V gives CDR1 SGHTA, CDR2 FQGNSA. The CDR3 spells CASTPSVTQYF. DNA of the CDR3: TGTGCCAGCACCCCCTCCGTTACGCAGTATTTT.

Judged by abundance, this clonotype is large. The chain combines TRBV10-3 with TRBJ2-1; 9 bases match TRBD2. Per the germline V gene, CDR1 is ENHRY and CDR2 is SYGVKD. The CDR3 totals 14 residues. Trimming removed 5 bases from V and 2 bases from J; junction bases left unmatched: 1. As DNA, the CDR3 is TGTGCCATCAGTAGCGGGGGGCCCTACAATGAGCAGTTCTTC. This gives the protein CAISSGGPYNEQFF.

This clonotype ranks as large. The chain combines TRBV20-1 with TRBJ2-7; 11 bases are a match to TRBD2. CDR1 is DFQATT, CDR2 SNEGSKA, per germline (reference sequence). V gave up 1 base and J gave up 6 bases; unmatched junction bases: 5. The length of the CDR3 is 14 residues. The CDR3 bases are TGCAGTGCTAGAGTAGCGGGAGGGCCGGCCGAGCAGTACTTC. Its translation is CSARVAGGPAEQYF.